A single sample gave rise to the 2 T cell receptor beta chains below, sequenced in a study of cytomegalovirus exposure and HLA in healthy donors. Vbeta (60) and Jbeta (13) primers were used in the PCR. Assay: immunoSEQ multiplex PCR; the TCRdb copy retains only in-frame clones and omits some. The sample consists of over 130,000 clones, around 60% of them appearing once. The specimen sequenced was PBMCs. The receptors stem from an older woman in good health and CMV-seropositive.

A single count supports this clone. Other DNA sequences within the sample encode an identical CDR3. The genes are TRBV5-1 and TRBJ2-5, with D perhaps matching TRBD2 (7 bases). Germline V lookup: CDR1 SGHRS, CDR2 YFSETQ. Trimming removed 0 bases from V and 5 bases from J, with 11 bases in between. The CDR3 has 14 residues. CDR3 sequence reads: CASSLEGGAETQYF. CDR3 bases: TGCGCCAGCAGCTTGGAGGGGGGGGCGGAGACCCAGTACTTC.

The J gene is TRBJ1-1, the V gene TRBV2; the match to TRBD1 covers 8 bases. Per the germline V gene, CDR1 is SNHLY and CDR2 is FYNNEI. The J segment lost 1 base and the V segment lost 6 bases, leaving 4 bases of the junction unmatched. The CDR3 runs to 14 residues. The DNA for the CDR3 is TGTGCCAGCAGGGTGACAGGGGAGAACACTGAAGCTTTCTTT. Its translation is CASRVTGENTEAFF.